This T cell receptor (beta chain) appears in the sequencing data of a study of response to subunit inactivated influenza vaccine. Overall study findings and caveats: Authors suggested each seasonal influenza vaccination recruits few new T cells.

TCRdb re-called the RT-PCR reads through MiXCR, storing one row per CDR3 protein. This table holds approximately 520,000 distinct CDR3 sequences, 25% found once. In the case of this clonotype: The target antigen is unknown.

The sequence was collected from a man over 45 who received an inactivated influenza vaccine. The sample in question was CD4+ T cells sorted from PBMCs, obtained roughly 5 days after vaccination.

CDR3 nucleotide sequence: TGTGCCAGCAGCCGGGACTACCAGGGATACGAGCAGTACTTC. It is translated as CASSRDYQGYEQYF. The chain links TRBV7-9 to TRBJ2-7, with 7 bases aligning to TRBD2. Germline trimming cut 5 bases from V and 4 bases from J; bases unmatched to any gene: 8. The CDR3 has 14 amino acids. CDR1 is SEHNR, CDR2 FQNEAQ, per germline (reference sequence).